One sample yielded the 27 T cell receptor beta chains listed below, sequenced in a study of shared clonotypes between healthy human individuals. The data were produced by immunoSEQ multiplex PCR, yet TCRdb's version contains in-frame clones alone and is incomplete. The sample holds hundreds of thousands of clones, roughly three quarters seen once. Sequences were obtained from PBMCs. The source of these receptors is a middle-aged woman in good health. Some clones in this sample may be carry-over from other donors' samples.

This sequence joins TRBV2 and TRBJ2-7, with D possibly TRBD2 on 5 matching bases. The CDR3 is made up of 13 amino acids. The germline CDR1 and CDR2 sequences are SNHLY and FYNNEI. V was clipped by 8 bases and J by 0 bases, with 11 bases between them. CDR3 sequence (DNA): TGTGCCAGCCTTCGGGATAGCTCCTACGAGCAGTACTTC. Translating gives CASLRDSSYEQYF.

This clone was seen just once. The chain uses TRBV4-1 and TRBJ1-1, with unresolved D. The V end was cut by 4 bases, the J end by 4 bases, with 22 bases between. The CDR3 covers 17 residues. Germline loops: CDR1 MGHRA, CDR2 YSYEKL. The CDR3 region is CASSPTRGGLGSTEAFF. CDR3 bases: TGCGCCAGCAGCCCAACGAGAGGCGGCCTGGGGAGCACTGAAGCTTTCTTT.

The V gene is TRBV5-1, the J gene TRBJ2-5; D may be TRBD1 (6 bases). The CDR3 extends over 14 amino acids. The germline V gene encodes CDR1 SGHRS and CDR2 YFSETQ. V shed 4 bases and J shed 2 bases, with 12 bases lying between them. The CDR3 nucleotides read TGCGCCAGCAGCCCCTACAGGGTTCAAGAGACCCAGTACTTC. Its protein product is CASSPYRVQETQYF.

Comment on this clone: Given a far larger clone just one base away, this is likely a sequencing read error. The sample holds other DNA sequences that translate to the same CDR3. V and J are TRBV6-1 and TRBJ2-1; D gene ambiguous. Germline V gives CDR1 MNHNS, CDR2 SASEGT. Between the trimmed V and J ends, which lost 2 bases and 10 bases, there was a span of 12 bases. This CDR3 region has 13 residues. CDR3 sequence: CASSESRPGEQFF. CDR3 DNA: TGTGCCAGCAGTGAATCCCGACCGGGCGAGCAGTTCTTC.

The rearrangement joins TRBV7-2 to TRBJ2-7; TRBD2 matches 13 bases. The CDR3 runs 15 residues. CDR1 and CDR2 from the germline V gene are SGHTA and FQGNSA. V shed 2 bases and J 4 bases; nucleotides not matched to a gene: 2. The CDR3 sequence: CASSLRTSGRYEQYF. The CDR3 DNA reads as TGTGCCAGCAGCTTAAGGACTAGCGGGAGATACGAGCAGTACTTC.

This clone turned up a few times. The chain is built from TRBV28 and TRBJ2-1; TRBD1 aligns across 7 bases. The CDR3 loop spans 15 amino acids. After removal of 7 bases from V and 4 bases from J, the junction contained 10 bases not matched to a gene. From germline, CDR1 is MDHEN and CDR2 SYDVKM. The CDR3 is CASTTGETAYNEQFF. The CDR3, as DNA: TGTGCCAGCACAACAGGGGAGACAGCTTACAATGAGCAGTTCTTC.

The chain recombines TRBV4-3 with TRBJ2-1, with 11 bases lining up with TRBD2. The length of the CDR3 is 15 residues. CDR1 and CDR2 from the germline V gene are LGHNA and YSLEER. Trimming took 0 bases from V and 9 from J; bases not matched to a gene: 4. The DNA for the CDR3 is TGCGCCAGCAGCCAAGATCTAGCGGGAGGACTTGAGCAGTTCTTC. It is translated as CASSQDLAGGLEQFF.

V and J are TRBV20-1 and TRBJ1-2, with D maybe TRBD1 (6 bases). The V end was cut by 6 bases, the J end by 4 bases, with 9 bases between. The germline V gene has CDR1 DFQATT and CDR2 SNEGSKA (reference sequence). The CDR3 is 11 residues long. CDR3 coding DNA: TGCAGTGCAGGGGGGACCTATGGCTACACCTTC. Amino acid sequence: CSAGGTYGYTF.

The chain carries TRBV6-6 and TRBJ2-1; tentative D call: TRBD2 (5 bases). The CDR3 is 14 amino acids. Germline CDR1 and CDR2: MNHNY and SVGAGI (reference sequence). V lost 4 bases and J lost 0, with 7 bases in between. This CDR3 is CASSLSGSYNEQFF. The CDR3 DNA sequence: TGTGCCAGCAGTTTGAGCGGCTCCTACAATGAGCAGTTCTTC.

This sequence joins TRBV11-2 and TRBJ2-1; 12 positions agree with TRBD2. J lost 6 bases, V lost 3 bases, and 3 bases had no gene match. Germline-derived CDR1 and CDR2 are SGHAT and FQNNGV. The CDR3 loop spans 15 amino acids. For the CDR3, the DNA is TGTGCCAGCAGCTTGGAGACTAGCGGGAGCAATGAGCAGTTCTTC. As protein: CASSLETSGSNEQFF.

This clone was seen more than once but under ten times. V is TRBV6-6 and J is TRBJ1-5; tentative D call: TRBD1 (6 bases). V lost 6 bases, J lost 3 bases, and 12 bases lay in between. Germline V gene lookup returns CDR1 MNHNY and CDR2 SVGAGI (reference sequence). The CDR3 contains 14 residues. CDR3 in DNA: TGTGCCAGCAGCATGACAGGAAACAATCAGCCCCAGCATTTT. Amino acid sequence: CASSMTGNNQPQHF.

The genes are TRBV5-1 and TRBJ2-7; possible D gene TRBD2, 6 bases. The CDR3 is 16 amino acids. Germline assignment: CDR1 SGHRS and CDR2 YFSETQ. V was clipped by 0 bases and J by 3 bases, with 16 bases between them. In nucleotides, the CDR3 is TGCGCCAGCAGCTTGGCGGGGGTTGGTGGTTACTACGAGCAGTACTTC. This sequence encodes CASSLAGVGGYYEQYF.

The CDR3 bases are TGTGCCAGCAGCTTAGCATCGGGAACGAACACTGAAGCTTTCTTT. It encodes CASSLASGTNTEAFF. The chain employs TRBV11-1 and TRBJ1-1; D is unresolved. Germline V gene lookup returns CDR1 SGHAT and CDR2 FQDESV (reference sequence). CDR3 length: 15 residues. V was cut by 0 bases and J by 1 base, with 9 bases left in between.

The gene calls are TRBV27 and TRBJ1-2; D unclear. The V end lost 5 bases, the J end lost 4 bases, and 11 bases lay between the germline ends. The length of the CDR3 is 13 residues. Germline values: CDR1 MNHEY, CDR2 SMNVEV (reference sequence). The CDR3 is CASSEDPLYGYTF. The CDR3 DNA follows: TGTGCCAGCAGTGAGGACCCCCTCTATGGCTACACCTTC.

This clone was recorded a few times. A far larger clone is one nucleotide away, so this likely arose from a read error. No conserved phenylalanine or tryptophan ends this CDR3, so it is likely a read error. The genes are TRBV7-2 and TRBJ1-5; weak D call: TRBD1 (5 bases). CDR1 and CDR2 from the germline V gene are SGHTA and FQGNSA. V gave up 1 base and J gave up 7 bases, with 17 bases separating them. This CDR3 contains 16 residues. This CDR3 is CASSLVLGGNNQPQHL. The CDR3 DNA sequence: TGTGCCAGCAGCTTAGTCTTGGGGGGGAATAACCAGCCCCAGCATCTT.

Of note for this clone: A read error may explain this, as a much larger clone is one base away. As the CDR3 is not closed by the conserved phenylalanine or tryptophan, this likely results from a read error. The V call is TRBV2, the J call TRBJ2-7, with 8 positions matching TRBD1. Unmatched junction bases numbered 2, after V lost 1 base and J lost 3 bases. Per germline, CDR1 SNHLY and CDR2 FYNNEI. The CDR3 consists of 14 residues. The CDR3 sequence: CASSEDRGDYEQYS. DNA of the CDR3: TGTGCCAGCAGTGAAGACAGGGGGGACTACGAGCAGTACTCC.

As for this clone: A read error is possible here, since a much larger clone lies one base away. This chain uses TRBV7-9 with TRBJ1-4; 7 nucleotides match TRBD1. The CDR3 is 18 residues long. Unmatched junction bases numbered 12, after V lost 5 bases and J lost 0 bases. The germline gives CDR1 SEHNR, CDR2 FQNEAQ (reference sequence). The DNA of the CDR3 is TGTGCCAGCAGCCCGTCGTCTACAGGGGATCCAACTAATGAAAAACTGTTTTTT. This translates into CASSPSSTGDPTNEKLFF.

This clone showed up just a few times. The gene calls are TRBV6-5 and TRBJ1-4; TRBD1 matches 9 bases. V gave up 4 bases and J gave up 8 bases; unmatched junction bases: 5. Per germline, CDR1 MNHEY and CDR2 SVGAGI. The CDR3 length is 14 residues. The CDR3 sequence: CASSSQGAVEKLFF. In nucleotides, the CDR3 is TGTGCCAGCAGTTCACAGGGGGCGGTGGAAAAACTGTTTTTT.

This clone has at least ten counts. The V call is TRBV5-6, the J call TRBJ1-5, with TRBD1 matching 8 bases. CDR1 and CDR2 from the germline V gene are SGHDT and YYEEEE. V dropped 0 bases and J dropped 0; count of bases not matched to a gene: 11. The CDR3 loop spans 19 amino acids. CDR3 sequence reads: CASSLGRGTGVYSNQPQHF. The CDR3 DNA sequence: TGTGCCAGCAGCTTGGGGAGAGGGACAGGAGTGTATAGCAATCAGCCCCAGCATTTT.

The chain joins TRBV29-1 to TRBJ2-5; D uncertain. Germline V CDR1 and CDR2: SQVTM, ANQGSEA. The CDR3 is 13 amino acids. Trimming cost V 3 bases and J 3 bases, with 11 bases left between them. CDR3 DNA sequence: TGCAGCGTTGAGTCGACAACGAAAGAGACCCAGTACTTC. Its protein is CSVESTTKETQYF.

The chain combines TRBV7-9 with TRBJ2-1; D may correspond to TRBD1 or TRBD2 (5 bases each). Germline V gene sequence: CDR1 SEHNR, CDR2 FQNEAQ (reference sequence). The CDR3 consists of 13 residues. The ends were cut back, 5 bases at V and 5 bases at J, with 10 bases in the middle. The CDR3 coding sequence is TGTGCCAGCAGCCGTGGGACCAACAATGAGCAGTTCTTC. Its protein is CASSRGTNNEQFF.

This sequence joins TRBV29-1 and TRBJ2-1, with D perhaps TRBD2 (6 bases). The CDR3 contains 18 residues. CDR1 SQVTM and CDR2 ANQGSEA come from the germline V gene. Deletions cut 6 bases from V and 0 bases from J, with 24 bases between. CDR3 bases: TGCAGCGTGGCCGGGGACCGGGGGACCTTTGGCTCCTACAATGAGCAGTTCTTC. It encodes CSVAGDRGTFGSYNEQFF.

This chain joins TRBV27 and TRBJ1-1; D unresolved. The CDR3 contains 13 residues. Germline CDR1 reads MNHEY; CDR2 reads SMNVEV (reference sequence). V lost 0 bases, J lost 8 bases, and 10 bases lay in between. CDR3 residues: CASSLSSLGEAFF. As DNA, the CDR3 is TGTGCCAGCAGTTTATCGAGTCTGGGGGAAGCTTTCTTT.

CDR3 protein: CASSSFEGTEAFF. The DNA for the CDR3 is TGTGCCAGCAGTTCCTTCGAGGGCACTGAAGCTTTCTTT. The rearrangement links TRBV7-9 to TRBJ1-1; D not resolved. The V end was cut by 6 bases, the J end by 4 bases, with 12 bases between. The germline gives CDR1 SEHNR, CDR2 FQNEAQ (reference sequence). This CDR3 is built from 13 residues.

The genes are TRBV30 and TRBJ1-1; D ambiguous. Germline CDR1 reads GTSNPN; CDR2 reads SVGIG (reference sequence). CDR3 length equals 15 residues. Trimming pared 2 bases from V and 0 bases from J, leaving 13 bases between. CDR3 coding DNA: TGTGCCTGGAGTAAGGCGCCGATGCTGAACACTGAAGCTTTCTTT. Translated, it gives CAWSKAPMLNTEAFF.

This clone was seen just once. The chain employs TRBV10-2 and TRBJ2-7; D is undetermined. This CDR3 contains 14 residues. Germline CDR1 WSHSY, CDR2 SAAADI. V lost 7 bases and J 7 bases, leaving 20 bases between the germline ends. The CDR3 DNA reads as TGCGCCAGCACTCAACCTTTATCTCGTTGGGAGCAGTACTTC. Its protein product is CASTQPLSRWEQYF.

With regard to this clone: A far larger clone is a single base away, which makes a read error likely. The chain links TRBV2 to TRBJ1-1; the D gene is possibly TRBD1 (6 bases). The CDR3 extends over 14 amino acids. CDR1 SNHLY and CDR2 FYNNEI come from the germline V gene. V lost 5 bases and J lost 1, with 11 bases in between. DNA of the CDR3: TGTGCCAGCAGTCTCGGGACACAGAACACTGAAGCTTTCTTT. As protein: CASSLGTQNTEAFF.